The rows below give T cell receptor beta chains drawn from one sample of a study of OX40 agonist ivuxolimab in advanced cancers. Sequencing used immunoSEQ multiplex PCR; TCRdb keeps in-frame clones, though not all of them. The data show around 130,000 clones, with about 94% seen just once and approximately 0.15% held by the top ten. The source was CD4+ or CD8+ T cells sorted from blood, collected in a trial of the OX40 agonist ivuxolimab. The receptors come from an adult with an advanced solid tumor such as melanoma, head and neck, liver or kidney cancer. CDR3s include the opening cysteine and the closing phenylalanine or tryptophan. A D gene is named only where the DNA matches it firmly. Rows give clone size only sometimes, using once, few, many, or a class for an expanded clone.

CDR3 protein,CDR3 DNA,D gene,clone size,V gene,J gene
CASSSGVSLWGYTF,TGTGCCAGCAGTTCGGGGGTTTCTCTCTGGGGCTACACCTTC,-,-,TRBV28,TRBJ1-2
CASSTSGAYEQYF,TGTGCCAGCAGTACCTCGGGGGCGTACGAGCAGTACTTC,-,-,TRBV6-5,TRBJ2-7
CASSPDRGRNTEAFF,TGTGCCAGCTCACCGGACAGGGGGCGAAACACTGAAGCTTTCTTT,TRBD1,-,TRBV18,TRBJ1-1
CASSTGRTYNEQFF,TGTGCCAGCAGTACGGGACGGACCTACAATGAGCAGTTCTTC,-,-,TRBV28,TRBJ2-1
CASGLSESSPQHF,TGTGCTAGTGGTTTGTCCGAGTCTTCGCCCCAGCATTTT,-,-,TRBV12-5,TRBJ1-5
CASSWDTNYGYTF,TGTGCCAGCAGCTGGGACACTAACTATGGCTACACCTTC,-,-,TRBV7-2,TRBJ1-2
CASSQARDSYDNEQFF,TGTGCCAGCAGCCAAGCCCGGGACTCATACGACAATGAGCAGTTCTTC,-,-,TRBV4-2,TRBJ2-1
CASSTSGIAGELFF,TGTGCCAGTAGCACCAGCGGGATCGCCGGGGAGCTGTTTTTT,TRBD2,-,TRBV19,TRBJ2-2
CASSPPGGAPGYTF,TGTGCCAGCTCACCCCCGGGGGGGGCGCCTGGCTACACCTTC,-,-,TRBV18,TRBJ1-2
CASRMRTGGNTEAFF,TGTGCCAGCAGAATGAGGACAGGGGGGAACACTGAAGCTTTCTTT,TRBD1,once,TRBV7-2,TRBJ1-1
CASSPSLGSLAYGYTF,TGTGCCAGCAGCCCCAGTTTGGGGAGTTTGGCCTATGGCTACACCTTC,-,-,TRBV5-6,TRBJ1-2
CASSSSTNEKLFF,TGTGCCAGCAGCTCCTCAACTAATGAAAAACTGTTTTTT,-,-,TRBV11-2,TRBJ1-4
CASSVGGFGSPLHF,TGTGCCAGCAGTGTGGGGGGGTTTGGTTCACCCCTCCACTTT,-,few,TRBV2,TRBJ1-6
CASRHRGSGANVLTF,TGTGCCAGTAGACACAGGGGTTCGGGGGCCAACGTCCTGACTTTC,TRBD1,-,TRBV19,TRBJ2-6
CASSKLREDEQFF,TGTGCCAGCAGCAAGCTGAGGGAGGATGAGCAGTTCTTC,-,-,TRBV5-6,TRBJ2-1
CASSYPGQYTEAFF,TGTGCCAGCAGCTACCCAGGACAGTACACTGAAGCTTTCTTT,-,-,TRBV28,TRBJ1-1
CASSPRPGRESSYNEQFF,TGTGCCAGCAGTCCCCGTCCGGGCAGGGAGAGCTCCTACAATGAGCAGTTCTTC,-,-,TRBV2,TRBJ2-1
CASSFHSSYGYTF,TGTGCCAGCAGTTTCCACTCGAGCTATGGCTACACCTTC,-,-,TRBV28,TRBJ1-2
CASSQDLTGLRGTDTQYF,TGCGCCAGCAGCCAAGATCTCACGGGGCTGAGAGGCACAGATACGCAGTATTTT,-,-,TRBV4-3,TRBJ2-3
CASSPLSYRDPNEKLFF,TGTGCCAGCAGCCCCCTATCATACAGGGACCCTAATGAAAAACTGTTTTTT,-,-,TRBV5-6,TRBJ1-4
CASRLGRANTEAFF,TGTGCAAGTCGCTTGGGCAGGGCCAACACTGAAGCTTTCTTT,-,-,TRBV12-2,TRBJ1-1
CASSFQGQHYGYTF,TGTGCCAGCAGCTTCCAGGGACAGCACTATGGCTACACCTTC,TRBD1,-,TRBV5-6,TRBJ1-2
CASSRARETQYF,TGCGCCAGCAGCCGGGCGAGGGAGACCCAGTACTTC,-,-,TRBV5-1,TRBJ2-5
CASSFFTGASLDEQFF,TGTGCCAGCAGCTTTTTTACAGGGGCCTCATTGGATGAGCAGTTCTTC,TRBD1,once,TRBV5-5,TRBJ2-1